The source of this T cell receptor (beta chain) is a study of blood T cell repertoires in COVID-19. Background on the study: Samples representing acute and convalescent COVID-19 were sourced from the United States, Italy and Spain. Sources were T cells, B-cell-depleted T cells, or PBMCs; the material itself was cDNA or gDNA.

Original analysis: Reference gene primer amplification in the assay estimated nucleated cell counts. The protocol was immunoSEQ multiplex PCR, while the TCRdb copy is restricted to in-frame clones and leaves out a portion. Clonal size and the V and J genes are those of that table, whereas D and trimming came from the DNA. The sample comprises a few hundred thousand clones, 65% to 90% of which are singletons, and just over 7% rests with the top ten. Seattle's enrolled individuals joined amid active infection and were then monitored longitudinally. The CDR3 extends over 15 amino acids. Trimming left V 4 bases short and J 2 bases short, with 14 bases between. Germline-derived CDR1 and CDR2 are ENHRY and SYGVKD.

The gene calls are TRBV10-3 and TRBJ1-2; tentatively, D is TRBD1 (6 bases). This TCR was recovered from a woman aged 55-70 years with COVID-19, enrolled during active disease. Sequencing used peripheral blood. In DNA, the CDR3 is TGTGCCATCAGTGCGTCTCAAGGGGGAAACTATGGCTACACCTTC. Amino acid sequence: CAISASQGGNYGYTF.